These 14 T cell receptor beta chains originate from one sample sequenced in a study of CD8+CD57+ T cells in acquired aplastic anemia. Patients sequenced had flow cytometry evidence of CD8+CD57+ cell expansion. Genomic DNA templated the TCR beta VDJ and CDR3 profiling. TCRdb recomputed calls from the reads with MiXCR, one row per CDR3 protein. The sample carries fewer than 300,000 distinct CDR3 sequences, less than 85% recorded once. Sequencing was carried out using sorted CD4+, CD8+, or CD8+CD57+ T cells (not recorded which) from PBMCs. These receptors all stem from a human donor with aplastic anemia.

As regards this clonotype: The junction departs from the called germline gene at one end, perhaps through a read error. The CDR3 spells CASSFKRSGGNDVF. CDR3 bases: TGTGCCAGCAGCTTTAAAAGAAGCGGGGGTAACGATGTGTTT. The rearrangement uses TRBV7-9 and TRBJ1-1; D perhaps matches TRBD1 (5 bases). Looked up from germline, CDR1 is SEHNR and CDR2 is FQNEAQ (reference sequence). The CDR3 is 14 amino acids.

About this clonotype itself: This CDR3 fails to terminate in the conserved phenylalanine or tryptophan, so it likely reflects a read error. The limits of the CDR3 on the DNA are not certain, so only TCRdb's listed CDR3 is given. The rearrangement links TRBV14 to TRBJ2-3; the D call TRBD1 from the table was never checked on the DNA. The CDR3 has 12 amino acids, counting both end residues. Germline assignment: CDR1 SGHDN and CDR2 FVKESK. The CDR3 loop is CASSLRGGSNTG.

The chain recombines TRBV11-3 with TRBJ2-7, with 7 bases aligning to TRBD1. The CDR3 length is 13 residues. V lost 5 bases and J lost 3; bases outside the gene matches: 4. From germline, CDR1 is SGHNT and CDR2 YENEEA. The CDR3 DNA reads as TGTGCCAGCAGCACGGGACAGAACTACGAGCAGTACTTC. Translated: CASSTGQNYEQYF.

Note on this clonotype: This CDR3 is missing its conserved last phenylalanine or tryptophan, likely due to a read error. The chain links TRBV7-9 to TRBJ1-6; D not resolved. CDR1 and CDR2 (germline): SEHNR, FQNEAQ (reference sequence). The length of the CDR3 is 12 residues. V was cut by 3 bases and J by 8 bases, with 5 bases left in between. Here the CDR3 reads CASSLPHSPLHS. DNA of the CDR3: TGTGCCAGCAGCTTGCCGCATTCACCCCTCCACTCT.

This chain links TRBV5-4 with TRBJ1-2; the match to TRBD1 covers 9 bases. Trimming took 2 bases from V and 4 from J; bases not matched to a gene: 12. CDR3 size: 17 residues. Germline V CDR1 and CDR2: SGHNT, YYREEE (reference sequence). The CDR3 sequence is CASSFTSAGTGTYGYTF. Written as DNA, the CDR3 is TGTGCCAGCAGCTTTACTAGCGCCGGGACAGGGACCTATGGCTACACCTTC.

The chain combines TRBV7-9 with TRBJ1-4; tentative D call: TRBD1 (5 bases). The DNA end is more similar to TRBJ1-1, so the J call may be wrong. The CDR3 spans 13 residues. Germline CDR1 is SEHNR and CDR2 is FQNEAQ (reference sequence). In DNA, the CDR3 is TGTGCCTGCGGAGGGACGGTGTACCCTGAAGCTTTCTTT. Protein product: CACGGTVYPEAFF.

This chain uses TRBV2 with TRBJ2-7; D possibly corresponds to TRBD2 (5 bases). The V gene lost 6 bases and the J gene lost 6 bases, with 15 bases spanning the gap. From germline, CDR1 is SNHLY and CDR2 FYNNEI. There are 13 residues in the CDR3. This chain's CDR3 is CASSSRGSSEQYF. In nucleotides, the CDR3 is TGTGCCAGCAGCTCACGGGGTTCTAGCGAGCAGTACTTC.

With respect to this clonotype: The conserved phenylalanine or tryptophan normally closing the CDR3 is absent here, so this likely arose from a read error. The DNA is omitted, as the CDR3 cannot be located on it reliably, and the CDR3 follows TCRdb's listing. V and J are TRBV9 and TRBJ2-3; the tabulated D call, TRBD1, remains unverified against the DNA. The CDR3 extends over 13 residues, inclusive of both ends. CDR1 SGDLS and CDR2 YYNGEE come from the germline V gene. This CDR3 reads CASSEVPARLGIV.

This clonotype was detected many times. CDR3: CASHPSWGDNEQFF. DNA of the CDR3: TGCGCCAGCCATCCGTCGTGGGGGGACAATGAGCAGTTCTTC. This rearrangement joins TRBV4-1 to TRBJ2-1, with D tentatively TRBD2 (6 bases). Germline V gives CDR1 MGHRA, CDR2 YSYEKL. V lost 8 bases, J lost 5 bases, and 16 bases lay in between. The CDR3 contains 14 residues.

This rearrangement joins TRBV7-2 to TRBJ1-2, with 10 bases aligning to TRBD1. The CDR3 consists of 16 residues. Germline assignment: CDR1 SGHTA and CDR2 FQGNSA. The V segment lost 3 bases and the J segment 10 bases; nucleotides outside the gene matches: 14. This CDR3 is CASSLTGGGVVGDYTF. In nucleotides, the CDR3 is TGTGCCAGCAGCTTGACAGGGGGCGGCGTCGTTGGTGACTACACCTTC.

To note about this clonotype: A read error is likely, as this CDR3 ends without the conserved phenylalanine or tryptophan. No DNA is shown, since the ends of the CDR3 on it are uncertain; the CDR3 is the one TCRdb lists. The chain carries TRBV19 and TRBJ2-1. Ends included, the CDR3 has 15 residues. Germline CDR1 is LNHDA and CDR2 is SQIVND (reference sequence). The CDR3 here is CASSIDQESYEQYFV.

The V and J genes are TRBV7-2 and TRBJ2-7, with a tentative D call TRBD2 (5 bases). This CDR3 is 18 amino acids long. Per the germline V gene, CDR1 is SGHTA and CDR2 is FQGNSA. Trimming cost V 3 bases and J 4 bases, with 25 bases left between them. The CDR3 DNA reads as TGTGCCAGCAGCTTCCTAGCAGGAGGTCCCGCTACGCAGTACGAGCAGTACGTC. It encodes CASSFLAGGPATQYEQYV.

Turning to this clonotype: As the CDR3 is not closed by the conserved phenylalanine or tryptophan, this likely results from a read error. The limits of the CDR3 on the DNA are not certain, so only TCRdb's listed CDR3 is given. The chain links TRBV7-2 to TRBJ2-5; TRBD2, the table's D call, was not compared with the DNA. The CDR3 length equals 14 residues, ends included. The V gene's germline CDR1 is SGHTA and CDR2 FQGNSA. CDR3 amino acids: CASSLASGSGDTQL.

With regard to this clonotype: As the CDR3 is not closed by the conserved phenylalanine or tryptophan, this likely results from a read error. No DNA is shown, since the ends of the CDR3 on it are uncertain; the CDR3 is the one TCRdb lists. V usage is TRBV7-3 and J usage is TRBJ2-3. Ends included, the CDR3 has 12 residues. Germline values: CDR1 SGHTA, CDR2 FQGTGA. CDR3 in amino acids: CASTGRSDTEYL.